What follows are 21 T cell receptor beta chains derived from one specimen sequenced in a study of PD-1 blockade in classical Hodgkin lymphoma. Using immunoSEQ multiplex PCR, the repertoire was profiled, and TCRdb retains in-frame clones only, with some absent. Of 38,000 or so clones detected, 60% to 80% appear once; the ten largest clones hold 13% to 15%. Each and every patient relapsed after autologous stem cell transplantation, and patients got differing brentuximab vedotin exposure. Sequenced material: peripheral blood mononuclear cells (PBMCs), taken before the second cycle of nivolumab. The origin of the receptors is a human donor with classical Hodgkin lymphoma.

The CDR3 is CASSPVPGLVSYNEQFF. The CDR3 nucleotides read TGTGCCAGCAGTCCGGTTCCGGGACTAGTCTCCTACAATGAGCAGTTCTTC. The V call is TRBV11-2, the J call TRBJ2-1; 8 nucleotides agree with TRBD2. CDR1 and CDR2 (germline): SGHAT, FQNNGV. The V segment lost 6 bases and the J segment 0 bases; nucleotides outside the gene matches: 10. This CDR3 spans 17 amino acids.

The V gene is TRBV19, the J gene TRBJ1-6, with D possibly being TRBD1 (6 bases). Deletions cut 4 bases from V and 0 bases from J, with 10 bases between. The V gene's germline CDR1 is LNHDA and CDR2 SQIVND (reference sequence). This CDR3 comprises 16 residues. This chain's CDR3 is CASSNGGSSYNSPLHF. In nucleotides, the CDR3 is TGTGCCAGTAGTAATGGGGGCAGCTCCTATAATTCACCCCTCCACTTT.

V usage is TRBV7-8 and J usage is TRBJ2-5; 12 positions match TRBD2. Germline V gives CDR1 SGHVS, CDR2 FQNEAQ. Trimming removed 5 bases from V and 1 base from J; junction bases left unmatched: 5. The CDR3 contains 16 residues. This CDR3 reads CASSLGLAGFQETQYF. DNA of the CDR3: TGTGCCAGCAGCCTAGGACTAGCGGGGTTCCAAGAGACCCAGTACTTC.

This chain connects TRBV5-1 to TRBJ2-7; D is perhaps TRBD2 (6 bases). This CDR3 has 14 residues. The germline V gene encodes CDR1 SGHRS and CDR2 YFSETQ. Trimming left V 2 bases short and J 6 bases short, with 15 bases between. In DNA form, the CDR3 reads TGCGCCAGCAGCTTTCGGACGGGAGCTCGCGAGCAGTACTTC. Residues: CASSFRTGAREQYF.

In this sample, this clone turned up once. The chain employs TRBV6-1 and TRBJ1-1; D unresolved. The CDR3 covers 13 residues. V gave up 6 bases and J gave up 0 bases, with 8 bases separating them. The germline gives CDR1 MNHNS, CDR2 SASEGT. CDR3 amino acids: CASSPHMNTEAFF. The CDR3 coding sequence is TGTGCCAGCAGCCCCCACATGAACACTGAAGCTTTCTTT.

J is TRBJ2-2 and V is TRBV10-3; TRBD1 might be the D (6 bases). The germline gives CDR1 ENHRY, CDR2 SYGVKD. The V gene lost 4 bases and the J gene lost 5 bases, with 8 bases spanning the gap. The CDR3 totals 13 residues. For the CDR3, the DNA is TGTGCCATCAGTGGGACAGTTACCGGGGAGCTGTTTTTT. Translation gives CAISGTVTGELFF.

The rearrangement uses TRBV10-3 and TRBJ2-2; the D is unclear. Trimming cost V 4 bases and J 6 bases, with 3 bases left between them. The CDR3 consists of 11 residues. Germline V gene lookup returns CDR1 ENHRY and CDR2 SYGVKD. CDR3 coding DNA: TGTGCCATCAGTGCTCCCGGGGAGCTGTTTTTT. Its translation is CAISAPGELFF.

This chain connects TRBV19 to TRBJ2-1, with 8 bases fitting TRBD1. The CDR3 covers 17 residues. Germline CDR1 and CDR2: LNHDA and SQIVND (reference sequence). The trim removed 6 bases at V and 4 bases at J, leaving 14 bases unmatched. As DNA, the CDR3 is TGTGCCAGTAGCACACCCAGGAGGACAGGGAGGTACAATGAGCAGTTCTTC. As protein: CASSTPRRTGRYNEQFF.

The rearrangement joins TRBV14 to TRBJ1-2; D might be TRBD1 (5 bases). Germline CDR1 SGHDN, CDR2 FVKESK. The length of the CDR3 is 15 residues. Trimming removed 4 bases at V and 9 bases at J, with 21 bases between. This chain's CDR3 is CASSPGGAAQVRYTF. The CDR3 DNA sequence: TGTGCCAGCAGCCCAGGCGGGGCAGCCCAAGTTCGCTACACCTTC. Complete variable domain (other parts from reference TRBV14 and TRBJ1-2): EAGVTQFPSHSVIEKGQTVTLRCDPISGHDNLYWYRRVMGKEIKFLLHFVKESKQDESGMPNNRFLAERTGGTYSTLKVQPAELEDSGVYFCASSPGGAAQVRYTFGSGTRLTVV.

This chain joins TRBV18 and TRBJ2-5; 8 bases align to TRBD1. Unmatched junction bases numbered 11, after V lost 1 base and J lost 4 bases. CDR3 size: 17 residues. Per germline, CDR1 KGHSH and CDR2 LQKENI. The CDR3 region has the DNA TGTGCCAGCTCACCACGTCGGACAGGGTCCCTTACAGAGACCCAGTACTTC. This translates into CASSPRRTGSLTETQYF. Full variable domain (remainder filled in from reference TRBV18 and TRBJ2-5): NAGVMQNPRHLVRRRGQEARLRCSPMKGHSHVYWYRQLPEEGLKFMVYLQKENIIDESGMPKERFSAEFPKEGPSILRIQQVVRGDSAAYFCASSPRRTGSLTETQYFGPGTRLLVL.

The chain has TRBV6-5 and TRBJ2-7; TRBD1 aligns across 8 bases. Per germline, CDR1 MNHEY and CDR2 SVGAGI. V gave up 2 bases and J gave up 2 bases; unmatched junction bases: 2. The CDR3 is 14 residues long. The CDR3 sequence is CASSYLGQAYEQYF. Written as DNA, the CDR3 is TGTGCCAGCAGTTACCTGGGACAGGCCTACGAGCAGTACTTC.

The rearrangement links TRBV28 to TRBJ1-1; tentative D call: TRBD1 (5 bases). This CDR3 spans 14 amino acids. With 3 bases removed from V and 5 bases from J, the gap between germline ends came to 13 bases. The germline CDR1 and CDR2 sequences are MDHEN and SYDVKM. In DNA form, the CDR3 reads TGTGCCAGCAGTTTGGGGGGATTGGGGACTGAAGCTTTCTTT. Translation gives CASSLGGLGTEAFF.

This clone was seen a handful of times. The rearrangement links TRBV25-1 to TRBJ1-6; D remains unclear. CDR3 size: 15 residues. With 3 bases removed from V and 7 bases from J, the gap between germline ends came to 13 bases. CDR1 and CDR2 from the germline V gene are MGHDK and SYGVNS. DNA for the CDR3: TGTGCCAGCAGTGATGGGCAGGTGCAAAATTCACCCCTCCACTTT. Protein product: CASSDGQVQNSPLHF.

The chain recombines TRBV4-3 with TRBJ1-6; 12 bases match TRBD1. After removal of 1 base from V and 9 bases from J, the junction contained 1 base not matched to a gene. The CDR3 contains 15 residues. Germline V CDR1 and CDR2: LGHNA, YSLEER. CDR3 loop: CASSQGDRGPSPLHF. As DNA, the CDR3 is TGCGCCAGCAGCCAAGGGGACAGGGGGCCTTCACCCCTCCACTTT.

The rearrangement joins TRBV5-4 to TRBJ1-5; 7 bases are a match to TRBD1. The CDR3 covers 16 residues. Germline V gene lookup returns CDR1 SGHNT and CDR2 YYREEE (reference sequence). With 0 bases clipped from V and 6 bases from J, the junction kept 9 bases outside the gene matches. CDR3 loop: CASSLDDRDSAQPQHF. As DNA, the CDR3 is TGTGCCAGCAGCTTGGACGACAGGGATTCCGCTCAGCCCCAGCATTTT.

The V gene is TRBV28, the J gene TRBJ1-5, with D possibly matching TRBD1 (6 bases). V was pared by 6 bases and J by 3 bases, with 15 bases between. This CDR3 contains 15 residues. The germline gives CDR1 MDHEN, CDR2 SYDVKM. CDR3: CASSIGTTFNQPQHF. In nucleotides, the CDR3 is TGTGCCAGCAGCATCGGGACAACTTTCAATCAGCCCCAGCATTTT.

The V and J genes are TRBV28 and TRBJ1-3; a possible D gene is TRBD1 (5 bases). This CDR3 is built from 14 residues. The ends were cut back, 7 bases at V and 4 bases at J, with 14 bases in the middle. The germline gives CDR1 MDHEN, CDR2 SYDVKM. CDR3 sequence reads: CASNSRGEGNTIYF. The DNA for the CDR3 is TGTGCCAGCAATTCGAGGGGCGAAGGAAACACCATATATTTT.

As DNA, the CDR3 is TGTGCCATCAGTCTTAGCGGGGCTCCCGATGGTGAGCAGTTCTTC. Translation gives CAISLSGAPDGEQFF. The chain combines TRBV10-3 with TRBJ2-1, with TRBD2 matching over 8 bases. V was clipped by 5 bases and J by 9 bases; unmatched bases: 12. The CDR3 consists of 15 residues. Germline V gene sequence: CDR1 ENHRY, CDR2 SYGVKD.

This clone was observed a single time. The rearrangement uses TRBV6-1 and TRBJ1-2, with D perhaps TRBD1 (6 bases). The CDR3 length is 12 residues. Trimming stripped 4 bases from V and 3 bases from J, with 6 bases between. Germline CDR1 is MNHNS and CDR2 is SASEGT. This chain's CDR3 is CASSGGHYGYTF. The CDR3 DNA follows: TGTGCCAGCAGTGGGGGGCACTATGGCTACACCTTC.

This rearrangement joins TRBV25-1 to TRBJ2-1, with TRBD2 matching over 7 bases. From germline, CDR1 is MGHDK and CDR2 SYGVNS. V was clipped by 7 bases and J by 3 bases; unmatched bases: 12. The length of the CDR3 is 16 residues. The CDR3 DNA is TGTGCCAGCACCGATTCCCGCGGGGGAAACTACAATGAGCAGTTCTTC. This codes for CASTDSRGGNYNEQFF.

This clone was seen more than once but under ten times. The same CDR3 is also encoded by other DNA sequences in this sample. The genes are TRBV27 and TRBJ2-1, with no clear D. CDR1 is MNHEY, CDR2 SMNVEV, per germline (reference sequence). Trimming stripped 2 bases from V and 5 bases from J, with 7 bases between. The CDR3 has 13 residues. CDR3 DNA sequence: TGTGCCAGCAGTTTACGAGCTAACAATGAGCAGTTCTTC. This translates into CASSLRANNEQFF.